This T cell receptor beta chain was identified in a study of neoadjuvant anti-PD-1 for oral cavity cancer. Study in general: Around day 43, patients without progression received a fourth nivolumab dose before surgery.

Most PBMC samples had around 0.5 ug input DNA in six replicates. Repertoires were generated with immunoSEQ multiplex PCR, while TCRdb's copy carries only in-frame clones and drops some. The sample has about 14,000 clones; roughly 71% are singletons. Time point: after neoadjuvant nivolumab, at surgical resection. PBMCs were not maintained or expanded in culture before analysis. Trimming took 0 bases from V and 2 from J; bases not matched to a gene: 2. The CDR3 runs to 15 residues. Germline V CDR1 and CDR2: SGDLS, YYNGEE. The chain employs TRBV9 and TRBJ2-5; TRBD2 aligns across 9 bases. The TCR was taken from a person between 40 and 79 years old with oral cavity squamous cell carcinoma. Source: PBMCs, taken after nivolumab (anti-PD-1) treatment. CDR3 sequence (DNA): TGTGCCAGCAGCGTAGAGGGACTAGCTCAAGAGACCCAGTACTTC. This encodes CASSVEGLAQETQYF. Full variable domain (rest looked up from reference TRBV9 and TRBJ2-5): DSGVTQTPKHLITATGQRVTLRCSPRSGDLSVYWYQQSLDQGLQFLIQYYNGEERAKGNILERFSAQQFPDLHSELNLSSLELGDSALYFCASSVEGLAQETQYFGPGTRLLVL.